The T cell receptor beta chain described here comes from a study of blood T cell repertoires in COVID-19 (dated by TCRdb to the early 2020s). Regarding the complete study: The collaborator samples originated in the United States, Italy and Spain and spanned the acute and convalescent phases of COVID-19. The samples were drawn from two sources: the first 160 participants of the ongoing ImmuneRACE study, and 1,000 to 1,500 subjects contributed by 6 global collaborators. The sample metadata nearly always contained a de-identified subject ID, COVID-19 status, age in years and sex. The material from the prospective study consisted of cDNA or gDNA derived from T cells, B-cell-depleted T cells, or PBMCs. A freely available public database, intended as a resource for researchers studying the immune response to SARS-CoV-2, is where the repertoires were released. Where available, HLA class I and class II types were obtained from metadata supplied by the sample provider rather than from assay-based typing. The dataset comprised deeply sampled blood TCRbeta repertoires from subjects exposed to, actively infected with, or recovered from COVID-19. Overall results and qualifications from the work: The quantity of clinical and demographic metadata differed by source and by participant and was supplied without curation.

About this clone itself: No antigen is known for it. The sample holds no much larger clone one base away, and base qualities are not on file.

TCRbeta CDR3 regions were amplified from genomic DNA by means of the immunoSEQ Assay, a bias-controlled multiplex PCR. The published analysis was carried out like this. The number of nucleated cells in each sample was estimated by amplification of reference gene primers within the assay. To quantify the absolute abundance of each unique TCRbeta CDR3 rearrangement, sequence reads were collapsed and filtered. Productive Simpson clonality was computed per sample as the square root of Simpson's diversity index over productive rearrangements. The immuneACCESS repertoire file appears here via TCRdb, limited to in-frame rearrangements. These files lack a portion of the clones; in checked studies, under half of the deficit traces to unresolved V genes, and the cause of the others is not known. The DNA was the basis for D and trimming; V, J and clone size are from that table. For this sample there are roughly 250,000 clones; roughly 90% appear just once. Under 2.5% of the sample goes to the ten largest clones.

Samples from volunteer blood donors who had recovered from COVID-19 were contributed by a second Seattle source. Collaborating institutions collected whole blood in K2EDTA tubes following their own protocols. Collaborator samples were shipped for TCRbeta analysis as frozen whole blood, isolated PBMCs, or DNA extracted from either sample type. The material sequenced was peripheral blood. This clonotype was obtained from a woman aged 40 to 50 who had recovered from COVID-19.

Here is the DNA: TGTGCCAGTAGTATATTCCAGGGCGGGACGGGGACCGGGGAGCTGTTTTTT. This is translated as CASSIFQGGTGTGELFF. The chain links TRBV19 with TRBJ2-2; TRBD2 is possibly the D segment (6 matching bases). The CDR3 goes from the cysteine to the phenylalanine over 17 residues. The entry retains the CDR3 DNA only, 51 bases that are in frame from base 1. V is reduced by 2 bases and J by 5 bases, leaving a spacing of 18 bases between them. The germline V gene (reference sequence) yields LNHDA for CDR1 and SQIVND for CDR2.